Shown below are 27 T cell receptor beta chains from a single sample sequenced in a study of T-cell memory formation after mild COVID-19 (dated by TCRdb to 2020 to 2022). The library relied on 5' RACE. For sequencing, an Illumina NovaSeq 6000 was employed. In-frame beta chains were kept once TCRdb had trimmed the public reads at Q25 with fastp and called clones with MiXCR. For every CDR3 protein sequence, its rows merge into one entry that carries the most common genes and DNA. This sample holds about 600,000 distinct CDR3 sequences; about 20% were observed only once. Clones ranked in the top ten supply 7.5% to 9.5% of the sample. Sequenced: PBMCs or a T cell subset sorted from them (not recorded which). These receptors were taken from an adult woman who had mild COVID-19 (a few samples of this study predate the infection). The sample titles of this study are shuffled in the database, so cell type and time point are left out; the donor was told from shared clones.

This clonotype was detected a few times. The genes are TRBV12-3 or TRBV12-4 and TRBJ2-2, with TRBD2 matching over 7 bases. The CDR3 spans 15 residues. Unmatched junction bases numbered 2, after V lost 3 bases and J lost 1 base. The DNA for the CDR3 is TGTGCCAGCAGTTTCCAGCGGGGGAACACCGGGGAGCTGTTTTTT. This translates into CASSFQRGNTGELFF.

The CDR3 is CAWRMGYEQYF. The CDR3 region has the DNA TGTGCCTGGAGAATGGGTTACGAGCAGTACTTC. The gene calls are TRBV30 and TRBJ2-7; no definite D call. CDR1 is GTSNPN and CDR2 is SVGIG in the germline V gene (reference sequence). The CDR3 runs 11 residues. V was pared by 3 bases and J by 4 bases, with 7 bases between.

J is TRBJ2-2 and V is TRBV5-5; tentative D call: TRBD1 (7 bases). V was shortened by 1 base and J by 4 bases, with 23 bases between the two germline ends. This CDR3 has 19 residues. Germline loops: CDR1 SGHKS, CDR2 YYEKEE (reference sequence). The CDR3 nucleotides are TGTGCCAGCAGCTTGATTTTCCCCGTAAGACAGGGAGGCACCGGGGAGCTGTTTTTT. Translation: CASSLIFPVRQGGTGELFF. The full variable domain, completed using reference TRBV5-5 and TRBJ2-2, is DAGVTQSPTHLIKTRGQQVTLRCSPISGHKSVSWYQQVLGQGPQFIFQYYEKEERGRGNFPDRFSARQFPNYSSELNVNALLLGDSALYLCASSLIFPVRQGGTGELFFGEGSRLTVL.

A remark on this clonotype: A clone one base away is much larger, so this may be a read error. The chain carries TRBV30 and TRBJ2-1; the D is unclear. This CDR3 is 14 amino acids long. Germline V gene lookup returns CDR1 GTSNPN and CDR2 SVGIG (reference sequence). The chain's CDR3 is CAWAGRTPYNEHFF. The CDR3 DNA reads TGTGCCTGGGCCGGCAGGACGCCATACAATGAGCATTTCTTC. Supplemented by reference TRBV30 and TRBJ2-1, the full variable domain reads SQTIHQWPATLVQPVGSPLSLECTVEGTSNPNLYWYRQAAGRGLQLLFYSVGIGQISSEVPQNLSASRPQDRQFILSSKKLLLSDSGFYLCAWAGRTPYNEHFFGPGTRLTVL.

The chain links TRBV12-3 or TRBV12-4 to TRBJ1-2, with TRBD1 matching 10 bases. Germline trimming cut 4 bases from V and 3 bases from J; bases unmatched to any gene: 14. The CDR3 loop spans 18 amino acids. The CDR3 sequence: CASSSTGGGVTVHYGYTF. The CDR3 DNA reads as TGTGCCAGCAGTTCGACAGGGGGCGGGGTAACCGTCCACTATGGCTACACCTTC.

Of note for this clonotype: A single base separates this from a much larger clone, so it may be a read error. This chain uses TRBV7-2 with TRBJ2-1, with 10 positions matching TRBD2. V lost 5 bases, J lost 3 bases, and 13 bases stayed unmatched. The CDR3 runs 18 residues. CDR1 is SGHTA, CDR2 FQGNSA, per germline. The DNA of the CDR3 is TGTGCCAGCAGCCCCTGGGTAGCGGGAGGTTACCACTACAATGAGCAGTTCTTC. It encodes CASSPWVAGGYHYNEQFF.

This clonotype occurred a few times. V and J are TRBV6-5 and TRBJ2-1; the match to TRBD2 covers 7 bases. The CDR3 length is 13 residues. CDR1 is MNHEY, CDR2 SVGAGI, per germline. V lost 10 bases, J lost 5 bases, and 8 bases stayed unmatched. CDR3 residues: CAIGLELNNEQFF. The CDR3 DNA sequence: TGTGCCATCGGACTAGAATTGAACAATGAGCAGTTCTTC.

This chain uses TRBV29-1 with TRBJ2-7; 10 positions agree with TRBD1. V lost 6 bases, J lost 3 bases, and 2 bases stayed unmatched. Germline V gives CDR1 SQVTM, CDR2 ANQGSEA. This CDR3 comprises 12 residues. CDR3 amino acids: CSVWTGGYEQYF. In DNA form, the CDR3 reads TGCAGCGTCTGGACAGGGGGCTACGAGCAGTACTTC.

The rearrangement links TRBV20-1 to TRBJ1-2, with 7 positions matching TRBD1. Germline CDR1 and CDR2: DFQATT and SNEGSKA (reference sequence). This CDR3 comprises 14 residues. The V gene end was trimmed by 3 bases and the J gene end by 7 bases; junction bases not matched to a gene: 11. The DNA of the CDR3 is TGCAGTGCTAGGAGCCCCCCGCAGGGGGGTGGCTACACCTTC. This sequence encodes CSARSPPQGGGYTF.

This sequence joins TRBV5-1 and TRBJ2-7; 8 bases match TRBD1. CDR1 is SGHRS, CDR2 YFSETQ, per germline. Trimming cost V 1 base and J 2 bases; bases outside gene matches: 8. The CDR3 is made up of 16 amino acids. The CDR3 region is CASSLRPRTGTYEQYF. The DNA of the CDR3 is TGCGCCAGCAGCTTGCGCCCTAGGACAGGGACCTACGAGCAGTACTTC. The full variable domain, its missing parts supplied by reference TRBV5-1 and TRBJ2-7, is KAGVTQTPRYLIKTRGQQVTLSCSPISGHRSVSWYQQTPGQGLQFLFEYFSETQRNKGNFPGRFSGRQFSNSRSEMNVSTLELGDSALYLCASSLRPRTGTYEQYFGPGTRLTVT.

V usage is TRBV12-3 or TRBV12-4 and J usage is TRBJ1-1, with TRBD1 matching over 7 bases. V gave up 5 bases and J gave up 4 bases; unmatched junction bases: 13. The CDR3 contains 16 residues. The CDR3 loop is CASSPLPLTGSTEAFF. The CDR3 nucleotides are TGTGCCAGCAGTCCCCTACCCTTGACAGGGTCCACTGAAGCTTTCTTT.

The V gene is TRBV4-2, the J gene TRBJ1-2, with unresolved D. The CDR3 is 15 amino acids. Trimming took 1 base from V and 2 from J, leaving 11 bases between them. Germline CDR1 reads LGHNA; CDR2 reads YNFKEQ. This chain's CDR3 is CASSQVGEGNYGYTF. The CDR3 DNA is TGTGCCAGCAGCCAAGTTGGAGAGGGAAACTATGGCTACACCTTC.

V usage is TRBV7-9 and J usage is TRBJ1-2, with D maybe TRBD1 (5 bases). Germline assignment: CDR1 SEHNR and CDR2 FQNEAQ (reference sequence). The CDR3 contains 16 residues. Between the trimmed V and J ends, which lost 6 bases and 1 base, there was a span of 18 bases. The CDR3 DNA is TGTGCCAGCAGTGAAGCCGGGACGGAGGTTAACTATGGCTACACCTTC. Translated, it gives CASSEAGTEVNYGYTF.

The sample holds a few counts of this clonotype. J is TRBJ2-1 and V is TRBV20-1; TRBD2 aligns across 8 bases. J lost 5 bases, V lost 5 bases, and 5 bases had no gene match. This CDR3 is 13 amino acids long. Looked up from germline, CDR1 is DFQATT and CDR2 is SNEGSKA (reference sequence). CDR3 loop: CSASSGPDNEQFF. DNA for the CDR3: TGCAGTGCTTCTAGCGGGCCCGACAATGAGCAGTTCTTC.

The chain carries TRBV12-3 or TRBV12-4 and TRBJ1-2; D remains unclear. V lost 5 bases and J lost 3, with 16 bases in between. The CDR3 sequence is 15 residues long. The CDR3 nucleotides read TGTGCCAGCAGTCCCCCCAATCGGGGAGACTATGGCTACACCTTC. It translates to CASSPPNRGDYGYTF.

The chain carries TRBV18 and TRBJ2-5; 9 nucleotides align to TRBD1. J was trimmed by 13 bases and V by 3 bases; bases with no gene match: 6. Per germline, CDR1 KGHSH and CDR2 LQKENI. The CDR3 has 12 amino acids. In DNA form, the CDR3 reads TGTGCCAGCTCACCGGACCGGGACAGGGTGTACTTC. This gives the protein CASSPDRDRVYF. The full variable domain, completed using reference TRBV18 and TRBJ2-5, is NAGVMQNPRHLVRRRGQEARLRCSPMKGHSHVYWYRQLPEEGLKFMVYLQKENIIDESGMPKERFSAEFPKEGPSILRIQQVVRGDSAAYFCASSPDRDRVYFGPGTRLLVL.

This rearrangement joins TRBV9 to TRBJ2-3; the match to TRBD2 covers 15 bases. The V and J ends lost 4 bases and 0 bases, in that order; junction bases with no gene match: 3. Per the germline V gene, CDR1 is SGDLS and CDR2 is YYNGEE. This CDR3 is 17 amino acids long. CDR3 amino acids: CASSRTSGRASTDTQYF. The CDR3 DNA follows: TGTGCCAGCAGCCGGACTAGCGGGAGGGCTAGCACAGATACGCAGTATTTT.

This clonotype was observed a handful of times. The CDR3 is CASSDLFGSPEQFF. Here the CDR3 DNA reads TGTGCCAGCAGTGATCTATTTGGGAGTCCGGAGCAGTTCTTC. This chain joins TRBV25-1 and TRBJ2-1; perhaps TRBD2 as D (5 bases). Germline loops: CDR1 MGHDK, CDR2 SYGVNS. Trimming stripped 3 bases from V and 10 bases from J, with 16 bases between. This CDR3 region has 14 residues.

The sample holds a few counts of this clonotype. The chain carries TRBV3-1 and TRBJ2-7; 10 bases fit TRBD1. The V gene's germline CDR1 is LGHDT and CDR2 YNNKEL (reference sequence). The length of the CDR3 is 14 residues. The V and J ends lost 1 base and 12 bases, in that order; junction bases with no gene match: 9. For the CDR3, the DNA is TGTGCCAGCAGCCAAGGTTTCGGGACAGGGGATCTGTACTTC. Its translation: CASSQGFGTGDLYF.

The chain joins TRBV29-1 to TRBJ2-1; 8 bases map to TRBD2. Germline loops: CDR1 SQVTM, CDR2 ANQGSEA. The V gene end was trimmed by 6 bases and the J gene end by 2 bases; junction bases not matched to a gene: 9. CDR3 length equals 15 residues. The CDR3, as DNA: TGCAGCGTCCGGGGGGGCACCCTTACCTACAATGAGCAGTTCTTC. It is translated as CSVRGGTLTYNEQFF.

The gene calls are TRBV12-3 or TRBV12-4 and TRBJ2-5, with 12 bases matching TRBD2. The CDR3 length is 18 residues. Trimming at V came to 5 bases and at J to 5 bases, leaving 15 bases not matched to a gene. Here the CDR3 DNA reads TGTGCCAGCAGTCCCCCAGCCAGACTAGCGGGAGATCTGGAGACCCAGTACTTC. Translation gives CASSPPARLAGDLETQYF.

This clonotype was counted a few times. This chain links TRBV25-1 with TRBJ2-1; possible D gene TRBD2, 6 bases. The CDR3 spans 15 residues. Trimming pared 1 base from V and 7 bases from J, leaving 14 bases between. From germline, CDR1 is MGHDK and CDR2 SYGVNS. CDR3 DNA: TGTGCCAGCAGTGAATCATCCGGGAGACTGAATGAGCAGTTCTTC. This translates into CASSESSGRLNEQFF.

This clonotype was counted a few times. The chain uses TRBV27 and TRBJ2-4; D unclear. Between the trimmed V and J ends, which lost 6 bases and 5 bases, there was a span of 14 bases. CDR1 MNHEY and CDR2 SMNVEV come from the germline V gene (reference sequence). The CDR3 loop spans 14 amino acids. The CDR3 protein is CASSSPGRENIQYF. The CDR3 DNA is TGTGCCAGCAGCTCCCCCGGACGGGAAAACATTCAGTACTTC.

The J gene is TRBJ2-1, the V gene TRBV20-1; the match to TRBD2 covers 8 bases. CDR3 length: 13 amino acids. Germline V lookup: CDR1 DFQATT, CDR2 SNEGSKA (reference sequence). The trim removed 6 bases at V and 10 bases at J, leaving 11 bases unmatched. The CDR3 DNA reads as TGCAGTGCCTACGGACTAGCCCCCGGAGAGCAGTTCTTC. Translating it yields CSAYGLAPGEQFF.

The genes are TRBV7-3 and TRBJ2-3, with TRBD2 matching 10 bases. The CDR3 length is 19 residues. After removal of 1 base from V and 1 base from J, the junction contained 11 bases not matched to a gene. Looked up from germline, CDR1 is SGHTA and CDR2 is FQGTGA. CDR3 bases: TGTGCCAGCAGCTTAAGACTAATCGACAGCGGGGGGGGCACAGATACGCAGTATTTT. It translates to CASSLRLIDSGGGTDTQYF.

The chain combines TRBV12-3 or TRBV12-4 with TRBJ1-2, with D possibly being TRBD1 (6 bases). The V and J ends lost 6 bases and 3 bases respectively, with 14 bases between them. The CDR3 is 14 amino acids. Here the CDR3 reads CASREQGGDYGYTF. CDR3 in DNA: TGTGCCAGCAGGGAACAGGGAGGGGACTATGGCTACACCTTC.

CDR3 sequence reads: CASSYGHQETQYF. In DNA, the CDR3 is TGTGCCAGCAGTTACGGCCACCAAGAGACCCAGTACTTC. The chain is built from TRBV27 and TRBJ2-5; no firm D call. Trimming left V 4 bases short and J 0 bases short, with 6 bases between. CDR3 length equals 13 residues. The V gene's germline CDR1 is MNHEY and CDR2 SMNVEV (reference sequence).